This is a list of T cell receptor beta chains from one sample in a study of blood T cell repertoires in COVID-19. TCRdb keeps only in-frame clones here, not all; method: immunoSEQ multiplex PCR. The profile shows 140,000 to 150,000 clones, about 85% of them singletons. The sample comprised peripheral blood. The source of these receptors is a human donor with COVID-19, enrolled during active disease. The donor label of this sample is uncertain. The CDR3 runs from the conserved cysteine through the conserved F or W. A D gene is named only where the DNA matches it firmly. Clone size is given for some rows only: seen once, a few or many times, or a class if the clone is expanded.

NA,NA,TRBV12-3/TRBV12-4,TRBJ1-1,CASSLARVGEAFF,TGTGCCAGCAGTTTAGCCCGAGTCGGTGAAGCTTTCTTT
NA,TRBD1,TRBV28,TRBJ1-1,CASSRQGRATEAFF,TGTGCCAGCAGTCGACAGGGGAGAGCCACTGAAGCTTTCTTT
NA,TRBD1,TRBV3-1/TRBV3-2,TRBJ1-6,CASSPPGQGAAAPLHF,TGTGCCAGCAGCCCACCTGGACAGGGGGCCGCGGCACCCCTCCACTTT
NA,TRBD1,TRBV13,TRBJ1-6,CASSRRWTGGNSPLHF,TGTGCCAGCAGCAGGCGGTGGACAGGAGGGAATTCACCCCTCCACTTT
NA,NA,TRBV19,TRBJ1-1,CASSAGNTEAFF,TGTGCCAGTAGTGCGGGGAACACTGAAGCTTTCTTT
NA,TRBD2,TRBV3-1/TRBV3-2,TRBJ2-5,CASGLAGVGAETQYF,TGTGCCAGCGGGCTAGCGGGAGTAGGGGCAGAGACCCAGTACTTC
NA,NA,TRBV6-4,TRBJ1-5,CASSEQGGQPQHF,TGTGCCAGCAGTGAACAGGGTGGCCAGCCCCAGCATTTT
NA,TRBD1,TRBV5-1,TRBJ1-1,CASSYTQGWLTEAFF,TGCGCCAGCAGCTATACACAGGGGTGGTTGACTGAAGCTTTCTTT
NA,TRBD1,TRBV5-4,TRBJ2-5,CASSVNRGQETQYF,TGTGCCAGCAGCGTGAACAGGGGGCAAGAGACCCAGTACTTC
NA,NA,TRBV10-3,TRBJ1-1,CAIRDRENTEAFF,TGTGCCATCAGGGACAGAGAGAACACTGAAGCTTTCTTT
NA,TRBD1,TRBV11-3,TRBJ2-7,CASSSTPGQGGEQYF,TGTGCCAGCAGCTCCACCCCGGGACAGGGAGGCGAGCAGTACTTC
NA,NA,TRBV5-5,TRBJ1-5,CASSFYPGNSNQPQHF,TGTGCCAGCAGCTTTTATCCAGGCAATAGCAATCAGCCCCAGCATTTT
NA,NA,TRBV19,TRBJ1-1,CASSMQKNTEAFF,TGTGCCAGTAGTATGCAGAAGAACACTGAAGCTTTCTTT
NA,NA,TRBV2,TRBJ1-2,CASSQDKKANYGYTF,TGTGCCAGCAGCCAGGACAAAAAGGCTAACTATGGCTACACCTTC
NA,NA,TRBV30,TRBJ2-7,CAWSAGTTSYEQYF,TGTGCCTGGAGTGCCGGGACAACCTCCTACGAGCAGTACTTC
once,NA,TRBV5-1,TRBJ2-3,CASSLEGAGTDTQYF,TGCGCCAGCAGCTTGGAGGGAGCGGGCACAGATACGCAGTATTTT
NA,NA,TRBV18,TRBJ2-3,CASSLTRDTQYF,TGTGCCAGCTCTCTTACCAGAGATACGCAGTATTTT
NA,NA,TRBV9,TRBJ2-1,CASSVAGPSYNEQFF,TGTGCCAGCAGCGTCGCGGGCCCCTCCTACAATGAGCAGTTCTTC
NA,TRBD2,TRBV7-9,TRBJ2-7,CASSLTSGGADEQYF,TGTGCCAGCAGCTTGACTAGCGGGGGGGCCGACGAGCAGTACTTC
NA,TRBD1,TRBV5-1,TRBJ1-5,CASSLGDSPLQPQHF,TGCGCCAGCAGCTTGGGGGACAGTCCCCTTCAGCCCCAGCATTTT
NA,NA,TRBV2,TRBJ2-4,CASKLSRGLTKNIQYF,TGTGCCAGCAAGCTCAGCAGGGGCTTGACCAAAAACATTCAGTACTTC
NA,NA,TRBV2,TRBJ2-2,CASRPGIILNTGELFF,TGTGCCAGCAGGCCAGGGATAATCCTAAACACCGGGGAGCTGTTTTTT
once,TRBD1,TRBV6-5,TRBJ2-7,CASSISDRLYEQYF,TGTGCCAGCAGTATTTCGGACAGGCTTTACGAGCAGTACTTC
NA,NA,TRBV6-4,TRBJ2-3,CASSGAPFADTQYF,TGTGCCAGCAGTGGCGCCCCGTTTGCAGATACGCAGTATTTT
NA,TRBD2,TRBV5-1,TRBJ2-7,CASSDTSGGPAYEQYF,TGCGCCAGCAGCGACACTAGCGGGGGCCCAGCCTACGAGCAGTACTTC
NA,NA,TRBV6-5,TRBJ2-1,CASSSDTPLGEQFF,TGTGCCAGCAGTTCCGACACCCCGTTAGGAGAGCAGTTCTTC
NA,NA,TRBV10-3,TRBJ1-2,CAISRGVTTGYGYTF,TGTGCCATCAGTCGAGGCGTGACCACAGGATATGGCTACACCTTC
NA,TRBD1,TRBV29-1,TRBJ2-3,CSGGQGETDTQYF,TGCAGCGGGGGACAGGGAGAGACAGATACGCAGTATTTT
NA,NA,TRBV27,TRBJ1-1,CASSIGGFNTEAFF,TGTGCCAGCAGTATCGGGGGGTTTAACACTGAAGCTTTCTTT
NA,NA,TRBV25-1,TRBJ2-3,CASSPPRSRVDTQYF,TGTGCCAGCAGTCCGCCTCGTTCGCGGGTAGATACGCAGTATTTT
NA,NA,TRBV6-5,TRBJ1-2,CASSYSAGGYGYTF,TGTGCCAGCAGTTACTCCGCGGGGGGCTATGGCTACACCTTC
once,NA,TRBV11-1,TRBJ2-7,CASRQTSSAYEQYF,TGTGCCAGCAGACAAACTAGCAGCGCCTACGAGCAGTACTTC
NA,NA,TRBV2,TRBJ1-6,CASSGQDSSLGDSPLHF,TGTGCCAGCAGTGGGCAGGACAGCTCCTTGGGGGATTCACCCCTCCACTTT
NA,TRBD1,TRBV7-9,TRBJ2-7,CASSTGDSPSYEQYF,TGTGCCAGCAGCACCGGGGACAGCCCTTCCTACGAGCAGTACTTC
NA,TRBD2,TRBV24-1,TRBJ2-1,CATSDWGTSGSSYNEQFF,TGTGCCACCAGTGATTGGGGGACTAGCGGGAGCTCCTACAATGAGCAGTTCTTC
NA,NA,TRBV9,TRBJ2-7,CASSVGLRGYEQYF,TGTGCCAGCAGCGTAGGGCTCAGGGGCTACGAGCAGTACTTC
NA,TRBD2,TRBV7-2,TRBJ2-1,CASSWAGTSVYNEQFF,TGTGCCAGCAGCTGGGCCGGGACTAGCGTGTACAATGAGCAGTTCTTC
NA,NA,TRBV3-1/TRBV3-2,TRBJ1-1,CASRLGGNTEAFF,TGTGCCAGCCGCCTCGGGGGGAACACTGAAGCTTTCTTT
NA,TRBD2,TRBV7-8,TRBJ2-1,CASSVAGLGYNEQFF,TGTGCCAGCAGTGTAGCGGGCCTCGGGTACAATGAGCAGTTCTTC